Sequencing of this TCR beta chain was carried out in a study of blood T cell repertoires in COVID-19 (dated by TCRdb to the early 2020s). Background for the entire study: Samples covering the acute and convalescent phases of COVID-19 were provided by collaborators in the United States, Italy and Spain. Nearly every sample came with metadata listing a de-identified subject ID, COVID-19 status, age in years and sex. The repertoires were released in a freely available public database meant as a resource for research on the immune response to SARS-CoV-2. The prospective study material was composed of cDNA or gDNA derived from T cells, B-cell-depleted T cells, or PBMCs. Deeply sampled blood TCRbeta repertoires from subjects exposed to, actively infected with, or recovered from COVID-19 were included in the dataset. The samples were drawn from the first 160 participants of the ongoing ImmuneRACE study and from some 1,300 subjects provided by 6 global collaborators. Where available, HLA class I and class II types were obtained from metadata supplied by the sample provider rather than from assay-based typing.

The collaborating institutions used their own protocols to collect whole blood in K2EDTA tubes. For TCRbeta analysis, collaborators shipped samples as frozen whole blood, isolated PBMCs, or DNA extracted from either of those sample types. With respect to this clone: What antigen it recognizes has not been identified. No much larger clonotype is one base removed from it; base qualities were not supplied.

Broader findings and caveats from the paper: The quantity of clinical and demographic metadata differed by source and by participant and was supplied without curation.

TCRbeta CDR3 regions were amplified from genomic DNA using the immunoSEQ Assay, a bias-controlled multiplex PCR. Per the source publication's procedure: The number of nucleated cells in each sample was estimated from the amplification of reference gene primers within the assay. To quantify the absolute abundance of each unique TCRbeta CDR3 rearrangement, sequence reads were collapsed and filtered. For each sample, productive Simpson clonality was calculated as the square root of Simpson's diversity index over productive rearrangements. As stored in TCRdb, this immuneACCESS dataset retains in-frame rearrangements with V and J assigned. A fraction of the clones does not appear; measured against another copy, unresolved V genes explain less than half of the discrepancy, and the remainder lacks a known reason. V, J and clone size are taken as reported in that table, and D and trimming were inferred from the DNA itself. The table for this sample lists almost 200,000 clones; roughly nine tenths of them were counted only once. The leading ten clones occupy roughly 0.78% of the sample.

Sequenced sample: peripheral blood. The receptor was isolated from a woman aged 65 to 85 with acute or convalescent COVID-19.

In nucleotide form, the sequence is TGTGCCAGCAGCCGAGGAATTTGGACTGAAGCTTTCTTT. Its product reads: CASSRGIWTEAFF. This chain joins TRBV14 to TRBJ1-1, with the D segment identity uncertain. The germline V gene yields SGHDN for CDR1 and FVKESK for CDR2. Relative to germline, V is 4 bases shorter and J is 5 bases shorter, with 11 bases between their ends. Measured from the cysteine to the phenylalanine, the CDR3 is 13 residues long. The retained sequence is limited to the CDR3, 39 bases, with the frame set at the first base.